The 20 T cell receptor beta chains given below trace back to one sample, sequenced in a study of T cell responses to AZD1222 COVID-19 vaccine. Profiled with immunoSEQ multiplex PCR; TCRdb holds only in-frame clones, not every one. This table holds about 83,000 clones, about 90% found once. Sample: peripheral blood, taken on day 0 of MenACWY control vaccination. These receptors originate from an adult in good health.

This clone turned up a few times. J is TRBJ2-1 and V is TRBV9, with a weak D call TRBD2 (6 bases). V was clipped by 7 bases and J by 4 bases, with 12 bases between them. Germline V lookup: CDR1 SGDLS, CDR2 YYNGEE. CDR3 size: 13 residues. The CDR3 spells CASRDSNYNEQFF. Written as DNA, the CDR3 is TGTGCCAGCCGGGACTCAAATTACAATGAGCAGTTCTTC.

V gene TRBV3-1 (or the pseudogene TRBV3-2) combines with J gene TRBJ1-3; tentative D call: TRBD1 (5 bases). CDR1 and CDR2 from the germline V gene are LGHDT and YNNKEL (reference sequence). V shed 5 bases and J shed 4 bases, with 15 bases lying between them. CDR3 length: 15 residues. CDR3 sequence (DNA): TGTGCCAGCAGCTTAGGGGACCGTGCCGGAAACACCATATATTTT. Residues: CASSLGDRAGNTIYF.

This chain uses TRBV5-6 with TRBJ2-7, with D possibly TRBD1 on 6 matching bases. Between the trimmed V and J ends, which lost 6 bases and 4 bases, there was a span of 26 bases. The CDR3 has 17 residues. Germline CDR1 is SGHDT and CDR2 is YYEEEE. CDR3 sequence: CASTGIGQPEGPYEQYF. CDR3 nucleotide sequence: TGTGCCAGCACCGGAATCGGACAGCCCGAGGGCCCGTACGAGCAGTACTTC.

The chain links TRBV7-2 to TRBJ2-2; 10 bases are shared with TRBD1. The CDR3 runs to 15 residues. From germline, CDR1 is SGHTA and CDR2 FQGNSA. Trimming removed 3 bases from V and 5 bases from J; junction bases left unmatched: 3. CDR3 coding DNA: TGTGCCAGCAGCTTTCCGGGACAGGGGACCGGGGAGCTGTTTTTT. Protein sequence: CASSFPGQGTGELFF.

V and J are TRBV2 and TRBJ1-5; D perhaps matches TRBD1 (5 bases). Germline-derived CDR1 and CDR2 are SNHLY and FYNNEI. Trimming removed 6 bases at V and 0 bases at J, with 12 bases between. CDR3 size: 15 residues. The chain's CDR3 is CASSAQGYSNQPQHF. Here the CDR3 DNA reads TGTGCCAGCAGCGCCCAGGGTTATAGCAATCAGCCCCAGCATTTT.

The CDR3 here is CSVREGNQPQHF. Written as DNA, the CDR3 is TGCAGCGTCCGAGAGGGCAATCAGCCCCAGCATTTT. The chain carries TRBV29-1 and TRBJ1-5, with D unclear. Germline V gene data show CDR1 as SQVTM and CDR2 as ANQGSEA. V lost 6 bases to trimming and J lost 2 bases, with 8 bases between them. The CDR3 length is 12 residues. The variable domain in full, completed from reference TRBV29-1 and TRBJ1-5, reads SAVISQKPSRDICQRGTSLTIQCQVDSQVTMMFWYRQQPGQSLTLIATANQGSEATYESGFVIDKFPISRPNLTFSTLTVSNMSPEDSSIYLCSVREGNQPQHFGDGTRLSIL.

The V and J genes are TRBV28 and TRBJ1-5; 7 nucleotides align to TRBD1. Germline assignment: CDR1 MDHEN and CDR2 SYDVKM. The CDR3 totals 16 residues. With V trimmed by 1 base and J by 2 bases, 5 bases remained unmatched. The chain's CDR3 is CASSLFRGRGNQPQHF. The DNA for the CDR3 is TGTGCCAGCAGTTTATTCAGGGGGAGAGGCAATCAGCCCCAGCATTTT.

The gene calls are TRBV27 and TRBJ1-6; D possibly corresponds to TRBD1 (5 bases). Germline V gene sequence: CDR1 MNHEY, CDR2 SMNVEV (reference sequence). The CDR3 loop spans 17 amino acids. The V end lost 2 bases, the J end lost 0 bases, and 11 bases lay between the germline ends. CDR3 nucleotide sequence: TGTGCCAGCAGTTTAAACCCAGGGAGCTCCTATAATTCACCCCTCCACTTT. Translating gives CASSLNPGSSYNSPLHF.

The chain links TRBV19 to TRBJ2-1; TRBD2 matches 9 bases. The CDR3 runs 15 residues. The germline CDR1 and CDR2 sequences are LNHDA and SQIVND (reference sequence). The junction had 6 bases not matched to a gene; V was cut back by 7 bases and J by 2 bases. The CDR3 bases are TGTGCCAGTACCCCGAGCGGGAGGCCCTACAATGAGCAGTTCTTC. Its translation: CASTPSGRPYNEQFF.

V and J are TRBV6-5 and TRBJ1-2; D ambiguous. There are 11 residues in the CDR3. CDR1 MNHEY and CDR2 SVGAGI come from the germline V gene. The V end was cut by 11 bases, the J end by 7 bases, with 14 bases between. The CDR3: CALGQLAGYTF. The DNA for the CDR3 is TGTGCCCTGGGTCAACTGGCTGGCTACACCTTC.

The chain uses TRBV24-1 and TRBJ2-1; D uncertain. Germline V CDR1 and CDR2: KGHDR, SFDVKD. This CDR3 is built from 14 residues. V lost 1 base to trimming and J lost 5 bases, with 8 bases between them. The CDR3 nucleotides are TGTGCCACCAGTGATTTCACAAGTAACAATGAGCAGTTCTTC. It translates to CATSDFTSNNEQFF.

J is TRBJ2-3 and V is TRBV7-9, with TRBD2 matching over 15 bases. Germline CDR1 reads SEHNR; CDR2 reads FQNEAQ (reference sequence). The CDR3 is 17 residues long. The junction had 2 bases not matched to a gene; V was cut back by 4 bases and J by 0 bases. CDR3 nucleotide sequence: TGTGCCAGCAGCTCGGGACTAGCGGGAGGAAGCACAGATACGCAGTATTTT. Translation: CASSSGLAGGSTDTQYF.

The rearrangement joins TRBV10-3 to TRBJ2-2; possible D gene TRBD1, 6 bases. Trimming took off 4 bases at V and 6 bases at J, with 15 bases between the two ends. Germline lookup yields CDR1 ENHRY and CDR2 SYGVKD. The CDR3 is made up of 15 amino acids. The CDR3 sequence: CAISASGGAPGELFF. The CDR3 DNA follows: TGTGCCATCAGTGCGAGTGGGGGCGCGCCCGGGGAGCTGTTTTTT.

The chain is built from TRBV7-9 and TRBJ1-4; D gene uncertain. This CDR3 has 15 residues. The V gene's germline CDR1 is SEHNR and CDR2 FQNEAQ (reference sequence). V gave up 6 bases and J gave up 6 bases, with 17 bases separating them. The CDR3, as DNA: TGTGCCAGCAGTTCCCGACCCCTCGCATATGAAAAACTGTTTTTT. Translated, it gives CASSSRPLAYEKLFF. Using reference TRBV7-9 and TRBJ1-4 for the parts outside the CDR3, the full variable domain is DTGVSQNPRHKITKRGQNVTFRCDPISEHNRLYWYRQTLGQGPEFLTYFQNEAQLEKSRLLSDRFSAERPKGSFSTLEIQRTEQGDSAMYLCASSSRPLAYEKLFFGSGTQLSVL.

The chain uses TRBV30 and TRBJ2-7; D is uncertain. Germline loops: CDR1 GTSNPN, CDR2 SVGIG (reference sequence). The CDR3 sequence is 10 residues long. V was cut by 5 bases and J by 7 bases, with 9 bases left in between. DNA for the CDR3: TGTGCCTGGGGCCTGAGGGAGCAGTACTTC. Its protein product is CAWGLREQYF.

J is TRBJ1-2 and V is TRBV30; D uncertain. Germline V lookup: CDR1 GTSNPN, CDR2 SVGIG (reference sequence). V lost 0 bases and J lost 1, with 6 bases in between. The CDR3 is 13 amino acids. The CDR3 spells CAWSVRNNYGYTF. The CDR3 region has the DNA TGTGCCTGGAGTGTTAGGAATAACTATGGCTACACCTTC.

The chain combines TRBV5-8 with TRBJ1-5; D is unresolved. CDR3 size: 10 residues. The V gene's germline CDR1 is SGHTS and CDR2 YDEGEE. Trimming removed 4 bases at V and 13 bases at J, with 9 bases between. The CDR3 nucleotides are TGTGCCAGCAGCCTTGCTCCACAGCATTTT. Its protein is CASSLAPQHF.

The chain couples TRBV7-2 to TRBJ1-5; D is unclear. This CDR3 comprises 12 residues. V lost 4 bases and J 7 bases, leaving 8 bases between the germline ends. Looked up from germline, CDR1 is SGHTA and CDR2 is FQGNSA. The CDR3 DNA follows: TGTGCCAGCAGCTACAATCAGCAGCCCCAGCATTTT. This sequence encodes CASSYNQQPQHF.

The chain combines TRBV5-1 with TRBJ1-3; D ambiguous. V was shortened by 4 bases and J by 3 bases, with 14 bases between the two germline ends. The germline V gene encodes CDR1 SGHRS and CDR2 YFSETQ. This CDR3 has 15 residues. The CDR3 region is CASSPFSAGGNTIYF. CDR3 DNA: TGCGCCAGCAGCCCCTTCTCGGCTGGTGGAAACACCATATATTTT.

The rearrangement uses TRBV6-2 or TRBV6-3 and TRBJ2-4; D is undetermined. Germline CDR1 and CDR2: MNHEY and SVGEGT. The CDR3 spans 14 residues. V was pared by 0 bases and J by 0 bases, with 3 bases between. The CDR3 spells CASSYSIAKNIQYF. DNA for the CDR3: TGTGCCAGCAGTTACTCAATAGCCAAAAACATTCAGTACTTC.